The 7 T cell receptor beta chains below come from one sample, sequenced in a study of T cells in women clearing cervical HPV infection. The protocol was immunoSEQ multiplex PCR, while the TCRdb copy is restricted to in-frame clones and leaves out a portion. The sample table sets out under 30,000 clones. The sample taken for sequencing was blood buffy coat. Receptors were obtained from a woman between 18 and 69 years old with a cervical HPV16 infection that either progressed to CIN3+ or cleared (not recorded which).

Regarding this clone: Sequencing ends 3 residues short of the CDR3 end; the germline J gene provides the rest. The V gene is TRBV2, the J gene TRBJ1-1; D possibly corresponds to TRBD1 (6 bases). CDR1 is SNHLY, CDR2 FYNNEI, per germline. V lost 1 base, J lost 7 bases, and 19 bases lay in between. This CDR3 is built from 16 residues. This chain's CDR3 is CASSEGNLRQVGEAFF. Partial CDR3 DNA: TGTGCCAGCAGTGAAGGAAATCTGAGACAGGTTGGTGAA.

A remark on this clone: The CDR3 is cut off 3 residues early in the read; its end comes from the germline J gene. The chain carries TRBV20-1 and TRBJ2-1, with 13 positions matching TRBD2. In germline, CDR1 is DFQATT, CDR2 SNEGSKA (reference sequence). The CDR3 consists of 14 residues. V gave up 6 bases and J gave up 6 bases; unmatched junction bases: 5. The sequenced part of the CDR3 DNA is TGCAGTGCCCTTGGACTAGCGGGAGTCAATGAG. Its protein is CSALGLAGVNE. The entire CDR3 reads CSALGLAGVNEQFF.

Notes on this clone: The CDR3 end lies 3 residues beyond the end of the read and is filled in from the germline J gene. The V call is TRBV5-6, the J call TRBJ1-2; D not resolved. V lost 0 bases to trimming and J lost 5 bases, with 11 bases between them. The CDR3 length is 14 residues. Germline V gives CDR1 SGHDT, CDR2 YYEEEE. CDR3 bases read: TGTGCCAGCAGCTTGGTTCCCCTGCGGTATGGC. Protein product: CASSLVPLRYG. The CDR3 reads in full as CASSLVPLRYGYTF.

Here the CDR3 reads CASKPMGPTYEQYF. CDR3 bases read: TGTGCCAGCAAACCGATGGGGCCGACCTACGAG. The chain combines TRBV19 with TRBJ2-7; D possibly corresponds to TRBD1 (5 bases). The read comes to an end 3 residues before the CDR3 does, leaving the germline J gene to fill in the end. The germline gives CDR1 LNHDA, CDR2 SQIVND (reference sequence). Trimming shortened V by 9 bases and J by 2 bases, and 17 bases separated the two germline ends. This CDR3 is 14 amino acids long.

Remarks on this clone: The missing CDR3 end, 3 residues past where the read stops, is filled in from the germline J gene. The rearrangement joins TRBV18 to TRBJ2-1; 9 nucleotides match TRBD2. This CDR3 comprises 15 residues. The junction had 4 bases not matched to a gene; V was cut back by 2 bases and J by 5 bases. Per germline, CDR1 KGHSH and CDR2 LQKENI. CDR3 sequence: CASSPAGGPHNEQFF. The CDR3 bases that were read are TGTGCCAGCTCACCAGCGGGAGGGCCACACAATGAG. The entire variable domain, with the rest obtained from reference TRBV18 and TRBJ2-1, is as follows: NAGVMQNPRHLVRRRGQEARLRCSPMKGHSHVYWYRQLPEEGLKFMVYLQKENIIDESGMPKERFSAEFPKEGPSILRIQQVVRGDSAAYFCASSPAGGPHNEQFFGPGTRLTVL.

Concerning this clone: The CDR3 extends 3 residues past the end of the read, so its final part is completed from the germline J gene. V is TRBV5-1 and J is TRBJ1-1; a weak D match, TRBD1 (6 bases). CDR3 length: 13 amino acids. Deletions cut 4 bases from V and 2 bases from J, with 9 bases between. Germline V gives CDR1 SGHRS, CDR2 YFSETQ. This chain's CDR3 is CASSIQGNTEAFF. The DNA read from the CDR3 is TGCGCCAGCAGCATACAGGGAAACACTGAA.

About this clone: The read comes to an end 3 residues before the CDR3 does, leaving the germline J gene to fill in the end. V is TRBV19 and J is TRBJ2-7; 9 bases are shared with TRBD1. V trimming: 3 bases; J trimming: 6 bases; junction bases outside the gene matches: 6. The CDR3 consists of 14 residues. Germline V gene sequence: CDR1 LNHDA, CDR2 SQIVND (reference sequence). The CDR3 DNA, read in part, is TGTGCCAGTAGTATGGACAGGGGAAGCGCCGAG. Translating gives CASSMDRGSAE. The full CDR3 protein is CASSMDRGSAEQYF.